The rows below give T cell receptor beta chains drawn from one sample of a study of blood T cell repertoires in COVID-19. Measured with immunoSEQ multiplex PCR; TCRdb has only the in-frame clones, and not every one. The top ten clones hold 20% of a sample with about 190,000 clones, approximately 81% of them seen once. Sequencing was performed on peripheral blood. Every receptor here comes from a human donor in a cohort sampled during active COVID-19. Each CDR3 is given with its conserved first and last residue. The D gene is left open where the match is weak. Expanded clones are given a class, and other clones once, few, many or no size at all.

D: .
V: TRBV30
size: .
J: TRBJ1-2
DNA: TGTGCCTGGAGTGTACCGGCGGGGGGAGGCTACACCTTC
CDR3: CAWSVPAGGGYTF

D: .
V: TRBV7-9
size: .
J: TRBJ2-7
DNA: TGTGCCAGCAGCACCCAGGCTCGCGAGCAGTACTTC
CDR3: CASSTQAREQYF

D: .
V: TRBV19
size: few
J: TRBJ1-5
DNA: TGTGCCAGTAGTATAAGGGAGTTAAGGCAGCCCCAGCATTTT
CDR3: CASSIRELRQPQHF

D: .
V: TRBV5-6
size: once
J: TRBJ1-5
DNA: TGTGCCAGCAGCTTTGGGGGGGGTCAGCCCCAGCATTTT
CDR3: CASSFGGGQPQHF

D: .
V: TRBV19
size: .
J: TRBJ2-2
DNA: TGTGCCAGTAGTAACGGGCGGGGTTCCACCGGGGAGCTGTTTTTT
CDR3: CASSNGRGSTGELFF

D: .
V: TRBV28
size: .
J: TRBJ2-2
DNA: TGTGCCAGCAGTTATGGGGGCATTAACACCGGGGAGCTGTTTTTT
CDR3: CASSYGGINTGELFF

D: .
V: TRBV24-1
size: .
J: TRBJ1-5
DNA: TGTGCCACCAGTGCACCGGCGGGCAATCAGCCCCAGCATTTT
CDR3: CATSAPAGNQPQHF

D: .
V: TRBV5-1
size: .
J: TRBJ1-1
DNA: TGCGCCAGCAGCTTGTTTGTGGAGGGTAGGGCTGAAGCTTTCTTT
CDR3: CASSLFVEGRAEAFF

D: .
V: TRBV10-3
size: few
J: TRBJ2-1
DNA: TGTGCCACTAAGAGGGTAGATGAGCAGTTCTTC
CDR3: CATKRVDEQFF

D: .
V: TRBV7-8
size: .
J: TRBJ1-2
DNA: TGTGCCAGCAGCTTAGCCCCTGGGGAGGGCTACACCTTC
CDR3: CASSLAPGEGYTF

D: .
V: TRBV29-1
size: .
J: TRBJ1-1
DNA: TGCGCTGGGAGTCGAGGCACTGAAGCTTTCTTT
CDR3: CAGSRGTEAFF